This T cell receptor (beta chain) was recorded in a study of shared clonotypes between healthy human individuals. The repertoire was sequenced with immunoSEQ multiplex PCR; TCRdb's copy has only in-frame clones and lacks some. The sample gives some 740,000 clones, nearly 95% of which show up once; nearly 25% is in the top ten. The CDR3 is 12 residues long. Germline assignment: CDR1 SEHNR and CDR2 FQNEAQ (reference sequence). Trimming stripped 2 bases from V and 3 bases from J, with 5 bases between. The naive CD8 population came from CD45RO-negative cells selected for CCR7, without terminally differentiated effector memory CD45RA+ cells. All the donors were Caucasian adults who lived in Nashville, Tennessee.

This receptor was taken from a man aged 25-45 years in good health. The genes are TRBV7-9 and TRBJ2-7; D ambiguous. The sample was naive CD8+ T cells sorted from blood. CDR3 region: CASSLRNYEQYF. The CDR3 DNA is TGTGCCAGCAGCTTAAGGAACTACGAGCAGTACTTC.